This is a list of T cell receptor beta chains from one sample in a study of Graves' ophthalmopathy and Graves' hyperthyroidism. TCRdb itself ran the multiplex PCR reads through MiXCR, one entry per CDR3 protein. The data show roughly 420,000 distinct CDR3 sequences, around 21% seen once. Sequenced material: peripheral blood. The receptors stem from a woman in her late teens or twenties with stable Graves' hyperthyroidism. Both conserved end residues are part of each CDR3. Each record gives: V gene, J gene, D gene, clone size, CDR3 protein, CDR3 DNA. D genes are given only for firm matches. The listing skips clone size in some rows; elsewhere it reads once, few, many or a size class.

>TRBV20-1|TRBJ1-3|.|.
CSARDRGPGNTIYF
TGCAGTGCTAGAGACAGGGGTCCTGGAAACACCATATATTTT
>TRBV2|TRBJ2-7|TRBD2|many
CASHLPGLAAYEQYF
TGTGCCAGCCACCTCCCGGGACTAGCAGCCTACGAGCAGTACTTC
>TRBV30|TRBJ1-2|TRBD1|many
CAWSVLTGGADYTF
TGTGCCTGGAGTGTACTGACAGGGGGCGCGGACTACACCTTC
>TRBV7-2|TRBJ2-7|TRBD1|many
CASSASGQGCEQYF
TGTGCCAGCAGCGCAAGCGGACAGGGCTGCGAGCAGTACTTC
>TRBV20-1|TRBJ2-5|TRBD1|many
CSARAKGAARRQETQYF
TGCAGTGCTCGTGCCAAGGGGGCGGCGAGGCGGCAAGAGACCCAGTACTTC
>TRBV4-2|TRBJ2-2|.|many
CASSQSTDTGELFF
TGTGCCAGCAGCCAATCCACCGACACCGGGGAGCTGTTTTTT
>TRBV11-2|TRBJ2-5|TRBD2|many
CASSRWRLAEQETQYF
TGTGCCAGCAGCCGTTGGAGACTAGCGGAACAAGAGACCCAGTACTTC
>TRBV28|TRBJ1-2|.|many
CASSLDLRGRGYGYTF
TGTGCCAGCAGTTTAGATCTCCGGGGGCGAGGCTATGGCTACACCTTC
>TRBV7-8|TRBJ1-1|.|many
CASSADVFVAFF
TGTGCCAGCAGCGCGGACGTTTTTGTAGCTTTCTTT
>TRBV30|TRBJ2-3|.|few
CAWMSSTDTQYF
TGTGCCTGGATGTCTAGCACAGATACGCAGTATTTT
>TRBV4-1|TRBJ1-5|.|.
CASSPWGIQTKFSNQPQHF
TGCGCCAGCAGCCCGTGGGGTATCCAAACAAAGTTTAGCAATCAGCCCCAGCATTTT
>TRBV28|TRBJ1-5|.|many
CASSNPGTHNSNQPQHF
TGTGCCAGCAGTAATCCAGGCACTCATAATAGCAATCAGCCCCAGCATTTT
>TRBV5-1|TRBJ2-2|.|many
CASSLDLGTAGELFF
TGCGCCAGCAGCTTGGATTTAGGTACCGCCGGGGAGCTGTTTTTT
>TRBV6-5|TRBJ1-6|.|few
CASSYGARVRNSPLHF
TGTGCCAGCAGTTACGGGGCGCGGGTGCGGAATTCACCCCTCCACTTT
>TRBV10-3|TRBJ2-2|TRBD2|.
CAISKTSANTGELFF
TGTGCCATCAGTAAGACTAGCGCGAACACCGGGGAGCTGTTTTTT
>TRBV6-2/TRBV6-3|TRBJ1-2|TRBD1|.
CASSRLDRGYGYTF
TGTGCCAGCAGTAGGTTGGACAGGGGTTATGGCTACACCTTC
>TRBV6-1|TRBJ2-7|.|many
CASMPGPGSYEQYF
TGTGCCAGCATGCCGGGACCGGGGTCCTACGAGCAGTACTTC
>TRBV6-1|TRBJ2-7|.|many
CASSDVSYEQYF
TGTGCCAGCAGTGACGTGAGCTACGAGCAGTACTTC
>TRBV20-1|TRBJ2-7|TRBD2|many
CSAREGGRASPYYEQYF
TGCAGTGCTAGAGAGGGCGGGAGGGCCTCCCCTTACTACGAGCAGTACTTC
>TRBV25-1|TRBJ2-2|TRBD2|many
CASSEGTRATGELFF
TGTGCCAGCAGTGAAGGGACTAGGGCCACCGGGGAGCTGTTTTTT
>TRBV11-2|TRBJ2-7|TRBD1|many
CASSLSDRGTEQYF
TGTGCCAGCAGCTTGTCTGACAGGGGTACCGAGCAGTACTTC
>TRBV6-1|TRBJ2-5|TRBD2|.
CASTGRASVGFKETQYF
TGTGCCAGCACTGGGAGGGCATCGGTGGGGTTTAAAGAGACCCAGTACTTC
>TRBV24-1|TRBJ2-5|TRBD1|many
CATSDLGDRAQETQYF
TGTGCCACCAGTGATCTGGGGGACAGGGCGCAAGAGACCCAGTACTTC
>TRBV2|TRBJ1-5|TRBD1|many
CASRDSHYSNQPQHF
TGTGCCAGCCGGGACAGCCACTATAGCAATCAGCCCCAGCATTTT
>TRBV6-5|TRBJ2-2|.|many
CASSLQGAGELFF
TGTGCCAGCAGCTTACAGGGTGCCGGGGAGCTGTTTTTT
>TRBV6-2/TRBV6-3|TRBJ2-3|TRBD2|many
CASSYDPSGRDTQYF
TGTGCCAGCAGTTACGATCCCAGCGGGAGAGATACGCAGTATTTT
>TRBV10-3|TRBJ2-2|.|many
CAISESAIATRNTGELFF
TGTGCCATCAGTGAGTCGGCGATTGCGACTCGGAACACCGGGGAGCTGTTTTTT
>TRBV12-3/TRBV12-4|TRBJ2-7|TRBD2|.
CASSFWDPGRDYEQYF
TGTGCCAGCAGTTTTTGGGACCCAGGGAGGGACTACGAGCAGTACTTC
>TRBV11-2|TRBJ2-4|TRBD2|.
CASSLSGGTSTIAKNIKYF
TGTGCCAGCAGCTTATCTGGCGGGACTAGCACGATAGCCAAAAACATTAAGTACTTC
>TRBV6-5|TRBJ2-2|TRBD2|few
CASSYTPGGGELFF
TGTGCCAGCAGTTACACACCCGGGGGGGGGGAGCTGTTTTTT
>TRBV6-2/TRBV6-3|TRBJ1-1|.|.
CASSYYDGGTEAFF
TGTGCCAGCAGTTACTATGACGGGGGTACTGAAGCTTTCTTT
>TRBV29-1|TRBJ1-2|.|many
CSVRRQGNYGYTF
TGCAGCGTCAGGCGGCAGGGGAACTATGGCTACACCTTC
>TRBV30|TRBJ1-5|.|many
CAWSDYLGSNQPQHF
TGTGCCTGGAGTGATTACCTTGGTAGCAATCAGCCCCAGCATTTT
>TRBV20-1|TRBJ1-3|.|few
CSAGRQSSGNTIYF
TGCAGTGCCGGGCGGCAGAGCTCTGGAAACACCATATATTTT
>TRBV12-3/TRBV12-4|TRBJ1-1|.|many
CASTTTRPMNTEAFF
TGTGCCAGCACCACTACCCGGCCTATGAACACTGAAGCTTTCTTT
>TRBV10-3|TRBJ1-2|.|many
CAIRQTGTENYGYTF
TGTGCCATCAGACAAACAGGGACGGAAAACTATGGCTACACCTTC
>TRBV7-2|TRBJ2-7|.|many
CASSPTFLALYF
TGTGCCAGCAGCCCTACCTTCTTGGCTCTGTACTTC
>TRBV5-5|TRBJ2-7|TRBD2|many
CASIPSGRVQEQYF
TGTGCCAGCATCCCGAGCGGGAGGGTTCAGGAGCAGTACTTC
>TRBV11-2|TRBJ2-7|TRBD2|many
CASSLLGLADLLPYEQYF
TGTGCCAGCAGCTTATTGGGACTAGCGGACTTACTTCCGTACGAGCAGTACTTC
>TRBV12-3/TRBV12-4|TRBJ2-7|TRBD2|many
CASGRLAGSYEQYF
TGTGCCAGCGGACGACTAGCGGGATCCTACGAGCAGTACTTC
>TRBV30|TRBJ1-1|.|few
CALKQNTEAFF
TGTGCCCTCAAACAGAACACTGAAGCTTTCTTT
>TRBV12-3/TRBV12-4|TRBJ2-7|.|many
CASSYPGSSYEQYF
TGTGCCAGCAGTTATCCGGGGAGCTCCTACGAGCAGTACTTC
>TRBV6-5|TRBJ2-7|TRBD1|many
CAIRQGGYEQYF
TGTGCCATCCGACAGGGGGGCTACGAGCAGTACTTC